The sequence of this TCR beta chain was determined in a study of naive and memory T cell subsets (TCRdb year 2017). With respect to the entire study: According to the figure summarizing the samples, there were some 10 blood donors, 7 tuberculin skin test biopsies and 3 saline control biopsies. Usually PCR2 was run as a SYBR Green qPCR and stopped at a set threshold, although low-input samples could use end-point PCR (roughly 6 cycles) instead. General study outcomes and caveats: The RNA-based method was acknowledged to be potentially sensitive to changes in TCR transcripts with T cell activation and differentiation.

This clonotype has a count of ten or more. Its antigen specificity is not known. No much larger clone exists at a distance of one base, and base qualities are not known. Trimming takes 6 bases off V and 5 bases off J; junction bases not matched to a gene: 9. From the cysteine through the phenylalanine, the CDR3 covers 15 amino acids. Left in the record is the CDR3 DNA by itself, 45 bases read in frame from the first base. The germline V gene (reference sequence) yields DFQATT for CDR1 and SNEGSKA for CDR2. The study described a robust, sensitive protocol for amplifying, sequencing and analyzing TCRs, using 3' ligation of a UMI-containing oligonucleotide to TCR cDNA. For whole blood analysis, less than 3 ml of peripheral blood was collected from healthy adult volunteers into Tempus tubes, and RNA was extracted following the manufacturer's instructions. Before reverse transcription, total RNA that had not been cell sorted was treated with RQ1 DNase, with a target input of roughly 1 to 1,100 ng. To check how robust the pipeline was in samples where T cells make up a minority population, libraries were built from skin biopsies and whole blood.

Receptor libraries were prepared by 5' RACE. The ligated cDNA was amplified in four rounds of PCR with nested alpha and beta constant region primers together with the SP2 primer. TCR RNA was reverse transcribed with SuperScript IV using alpha and beta constant region primers for the blood and skin samples. Using T4 RNA ligase 1, an oligonucleotide carrying both the Illumina SP2 primer and a UMI was ligated onto the 3' end of the cDNA. To prevent hairpin formation, the 12-nucleotide UMI was made up of two random hexamers with an eight-base spacer between them. TCR alpha and beta chain libraries were processed separately from the second PCR onward, with dual indexing for multiplexing. After pooling, the indexed libraries were analyzed by capillary electrophoresis and sequenced on either an Illumina MiSeq or NextSeq. PhiX DNA at about 5-8% was added to the libraries to raise base diversity and improve cluster recognition. The original pipeline was this. Demultiplexor took UMIs from read 2, joined the UMIs to the TCR sequence from read 1, and separated reads according to sample indices. V and J genes and V-J junctions were identified by Decombinator, and each TCR was assigned a five-part identifier that included V and J deletions. Collapsinator relied on UMIs to correct both sequencing errors and PCR amplification heterogeneity, producing a UMI-based abundance for each TCR. CDR3Translator turned identifiers into nucleotide sequence, translated the nucleotide sequence into amino acids, and pulled out CDR3 regions based on terminal motifs. After normalization to the amount of input RNA, error-corrected alpha and beta TCR counts from blood and skin were compared. TCRdb took the public reads, trimmed them with fastp at Q25, ran MiXCR for clone calling and kept in-frame beta chains. Every entry covers one CDR3 protein and lists the most common genes and DNA from its rows. The V and J calls come from TCRdb's annotation, not from the publication. The sample includes 55,000 to 65,000 distinct CDR3 sequences, with approximately 8% observed a single time. The top ten constitute 15% to 20% of the sample.

The sequence was collected from a female donor in good health. The sequence is built from TRBV20-1 and TRBJ2-1, and TRBD2 matches 11 of the central bases. The CDR3 has the sequence CSALELAGGNNEQFF. The sequenced DNA is TGCAGTGCCCTTGAGCTAGCGGGGGGAAACAATGAGCAGTTCTTC.